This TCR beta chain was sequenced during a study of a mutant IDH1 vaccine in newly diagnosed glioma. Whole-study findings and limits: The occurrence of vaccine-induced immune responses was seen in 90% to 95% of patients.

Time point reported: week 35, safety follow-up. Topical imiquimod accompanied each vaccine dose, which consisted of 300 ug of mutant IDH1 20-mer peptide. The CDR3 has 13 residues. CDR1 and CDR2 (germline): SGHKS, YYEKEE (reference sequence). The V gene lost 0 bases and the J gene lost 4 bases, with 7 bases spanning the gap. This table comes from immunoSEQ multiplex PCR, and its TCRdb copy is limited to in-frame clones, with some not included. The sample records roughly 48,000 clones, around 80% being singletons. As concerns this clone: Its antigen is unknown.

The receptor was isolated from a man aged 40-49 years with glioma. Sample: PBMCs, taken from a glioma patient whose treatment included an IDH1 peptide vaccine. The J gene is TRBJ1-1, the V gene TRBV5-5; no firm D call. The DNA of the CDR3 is TGTGCCAGCAGCTTGGCTACGGGCACTGAAGCTTTCTTT. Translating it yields CASSLATGTEAFF.